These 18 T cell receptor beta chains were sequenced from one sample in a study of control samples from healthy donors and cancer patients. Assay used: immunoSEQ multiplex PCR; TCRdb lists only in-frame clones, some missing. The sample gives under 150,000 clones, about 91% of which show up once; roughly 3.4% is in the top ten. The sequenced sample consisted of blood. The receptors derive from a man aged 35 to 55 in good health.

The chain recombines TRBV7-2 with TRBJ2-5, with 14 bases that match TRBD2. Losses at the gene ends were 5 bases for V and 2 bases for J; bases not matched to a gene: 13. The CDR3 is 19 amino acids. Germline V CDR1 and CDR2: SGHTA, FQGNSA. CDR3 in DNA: TGTGCCAGCAGCCCAAGGCGGGGGACTAGCGGGGGTCAGCAAGAGACCCAGTACTTC. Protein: CASSPRRGTSGGQQETQYF.

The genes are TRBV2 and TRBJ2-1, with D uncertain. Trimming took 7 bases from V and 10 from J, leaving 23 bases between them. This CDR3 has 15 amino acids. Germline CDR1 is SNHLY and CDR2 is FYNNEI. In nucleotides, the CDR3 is TGTGCCAGCAAAGCAACCCTGTGGGCTAGGCCGGAGCAGTTCTTC. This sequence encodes CASKATLWARPEQFF.

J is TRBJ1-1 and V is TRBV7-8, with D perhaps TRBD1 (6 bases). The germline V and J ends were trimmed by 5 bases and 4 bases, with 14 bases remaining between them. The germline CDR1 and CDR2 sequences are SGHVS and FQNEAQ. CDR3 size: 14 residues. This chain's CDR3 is CASSNNRDGTEAFF. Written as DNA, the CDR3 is TGTGCCAGCAGCAATAACAGGGATGGCACTGAAGCTTTCTTT.

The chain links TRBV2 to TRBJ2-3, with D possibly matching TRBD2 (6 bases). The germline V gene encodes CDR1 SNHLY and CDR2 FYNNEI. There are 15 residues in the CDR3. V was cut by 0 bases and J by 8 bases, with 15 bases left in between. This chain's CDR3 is CASSEATRGSGTQYF. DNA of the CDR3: TGTGCCAGCAGTGAAGCGACTAGGGGTTCCGGTACGCAGTATTTT.

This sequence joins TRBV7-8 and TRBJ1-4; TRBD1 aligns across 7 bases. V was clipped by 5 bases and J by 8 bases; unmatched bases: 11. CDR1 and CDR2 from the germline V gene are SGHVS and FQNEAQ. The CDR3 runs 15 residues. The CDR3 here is CASSLTGLAREKLFF. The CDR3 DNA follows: TGTGCCAGCAGCCTGACAGGGTTAGCACGGGAAAAACTGTTTTTT.

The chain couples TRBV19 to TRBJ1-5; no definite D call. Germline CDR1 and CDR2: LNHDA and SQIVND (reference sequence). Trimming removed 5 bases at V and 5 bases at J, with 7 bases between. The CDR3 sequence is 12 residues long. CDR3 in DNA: TGTGCCAGTAGTGTTTGGGATCAGCCCCAGCATTTT. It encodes CASSVWDQPQHF.

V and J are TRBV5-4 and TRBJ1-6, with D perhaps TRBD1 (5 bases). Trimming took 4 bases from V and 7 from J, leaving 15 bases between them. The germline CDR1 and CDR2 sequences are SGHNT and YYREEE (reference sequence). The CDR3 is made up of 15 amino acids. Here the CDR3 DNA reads TGTGCCAGCAGCGGCAGACAGAGAGCGAATTCACCCCTCCACTTT. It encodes CASSGRQRANSPLHF.

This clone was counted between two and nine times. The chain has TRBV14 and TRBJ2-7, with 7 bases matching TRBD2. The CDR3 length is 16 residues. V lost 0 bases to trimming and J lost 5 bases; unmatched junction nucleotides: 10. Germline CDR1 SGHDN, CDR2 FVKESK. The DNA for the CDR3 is TGTGCCAGCAGCCAAGATAGAAGGGGTCTAGCGGACGAGCAGTACTTC. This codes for CASSQDRRGLADEQYF.

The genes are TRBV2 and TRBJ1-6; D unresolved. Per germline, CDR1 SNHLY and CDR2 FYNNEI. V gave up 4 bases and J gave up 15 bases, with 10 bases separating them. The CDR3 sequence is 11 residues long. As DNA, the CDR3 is TGTGCCAGCAGTGTTACAGACGTCCTCCACTTT. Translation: CASSVTDVLHF.

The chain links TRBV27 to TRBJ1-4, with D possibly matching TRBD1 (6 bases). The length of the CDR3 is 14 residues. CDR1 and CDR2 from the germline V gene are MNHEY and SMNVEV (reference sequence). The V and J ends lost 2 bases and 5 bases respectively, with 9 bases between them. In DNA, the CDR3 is TGTGCCAGCAGTTTAGGGGGCGCCAATGAAAAACTGTTTTTT. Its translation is CASSLGGANEKLFF.

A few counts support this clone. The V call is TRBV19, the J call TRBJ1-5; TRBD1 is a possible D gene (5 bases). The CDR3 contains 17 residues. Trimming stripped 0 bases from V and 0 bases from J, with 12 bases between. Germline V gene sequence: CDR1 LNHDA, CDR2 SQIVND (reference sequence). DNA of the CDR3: TGTGCCAGTAGTATAGACAACAGGTTTTATAGCAATCAGCCCCAGCATTTT. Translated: CASSIDNRFYSNQPQHF.

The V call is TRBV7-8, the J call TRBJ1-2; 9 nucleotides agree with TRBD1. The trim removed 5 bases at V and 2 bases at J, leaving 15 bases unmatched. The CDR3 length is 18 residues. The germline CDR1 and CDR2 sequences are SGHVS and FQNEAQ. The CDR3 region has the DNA TGTGCCAGCAGCCATAGACCTACCCGGGACAGGGACAACTATGGCTACACCTTC. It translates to CASSHRPTRDRDNYGYTF.

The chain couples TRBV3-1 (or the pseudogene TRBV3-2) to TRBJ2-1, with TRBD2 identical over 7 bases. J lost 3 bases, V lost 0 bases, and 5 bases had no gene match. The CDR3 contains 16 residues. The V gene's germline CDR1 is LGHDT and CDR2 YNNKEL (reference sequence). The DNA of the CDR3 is TGTGCCAGCAGCCAAGATCCGCGCGGGGGCTACAATGAGCAGTTCTTC. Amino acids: CASSQDPRGGYNEQFF.

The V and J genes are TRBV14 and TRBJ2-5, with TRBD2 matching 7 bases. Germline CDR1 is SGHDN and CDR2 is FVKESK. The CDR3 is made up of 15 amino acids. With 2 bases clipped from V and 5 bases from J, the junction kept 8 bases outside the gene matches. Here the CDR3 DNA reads TGTGCCAGCAGCCAAAGAAAAGGGCGGGGGGAGACCCAGTACTTC. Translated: CASSQRKGRGETQYF.

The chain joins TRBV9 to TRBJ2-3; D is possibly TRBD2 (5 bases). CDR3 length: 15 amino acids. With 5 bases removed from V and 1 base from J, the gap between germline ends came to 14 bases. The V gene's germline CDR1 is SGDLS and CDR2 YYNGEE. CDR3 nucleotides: TGTGCCAGCAGGGCCCGGGGATATGGCACAGATACGCAGTATTTT. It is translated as CASRARGYGTDTQYF.

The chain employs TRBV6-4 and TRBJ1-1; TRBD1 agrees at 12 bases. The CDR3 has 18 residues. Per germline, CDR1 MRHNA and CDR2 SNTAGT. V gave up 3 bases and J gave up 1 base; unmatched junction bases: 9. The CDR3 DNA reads TGTGCCAGCAGTGAATACGGGACAGGGGGCCGTGGGAACACTGAAGCTTTCTTT. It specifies CASSEYGTGGRGNTEAFF.

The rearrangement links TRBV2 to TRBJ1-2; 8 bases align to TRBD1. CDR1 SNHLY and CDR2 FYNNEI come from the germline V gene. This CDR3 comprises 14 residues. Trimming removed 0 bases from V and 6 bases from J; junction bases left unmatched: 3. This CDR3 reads CASSEARQGHGYTF. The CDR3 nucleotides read TGTGCCAGCAGTGAAGCGCGACAGGGGCATGGCTACACCTTC.

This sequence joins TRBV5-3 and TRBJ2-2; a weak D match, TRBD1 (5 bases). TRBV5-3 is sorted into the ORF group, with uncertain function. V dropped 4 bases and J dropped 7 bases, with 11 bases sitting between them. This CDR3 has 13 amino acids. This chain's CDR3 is CARSRTGGGELFF. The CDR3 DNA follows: TGTGCCAGAAGCCGTACAGGCGGCGGGGAGCTGTTTTTT.